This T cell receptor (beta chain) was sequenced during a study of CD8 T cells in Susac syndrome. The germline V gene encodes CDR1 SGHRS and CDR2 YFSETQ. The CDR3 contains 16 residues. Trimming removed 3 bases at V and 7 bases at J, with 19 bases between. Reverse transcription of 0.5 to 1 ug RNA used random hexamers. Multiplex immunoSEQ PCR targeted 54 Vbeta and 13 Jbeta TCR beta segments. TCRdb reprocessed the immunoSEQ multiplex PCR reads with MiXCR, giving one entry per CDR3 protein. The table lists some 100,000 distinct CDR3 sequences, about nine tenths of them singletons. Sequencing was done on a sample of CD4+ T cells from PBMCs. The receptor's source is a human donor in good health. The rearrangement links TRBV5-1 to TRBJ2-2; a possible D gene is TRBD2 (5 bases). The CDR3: CASSSGVDSGFGELFF. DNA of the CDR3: TGCGCCAGCAGCTCTGGAGTGGACTCGGGCTTCGGGGAGCTGTTTTTT.